Below, 11 T cell receptor beta chains from the same sample are listed, as sequenced in a study of T-cell reconstitution after alpha-beta-depleted transplantation in children. The TCRbeta library incorporated unique molecular identifiers. TCRdb independently ran MiXCR on the PCR reads; one entry per CDR3 protein. This sample has about 610,000 distinct CDR3 sequences, with 8% to 11% found just once. Sequencing used PBMCs from the stem cell graft donor, obtained from the stem cell graft. The receptors stem from a human donor who donated a stem cell graft to a child with acute myeloid leukemia.

This clonotype occurred many times. This rearrangement joins TRBV4-3 to TRBJ2-1; unclear D gene. CDR1 is LGHNA and CDR2 is YSLEER in the germline V gene. CDR3 size: 14 residues. Trimming took off 1 base at V and 6 bases at J, with 10 bases between the two ends. This CDR3 reads CASSQGKDLNEQFF. In DNA, the CDR3 is TGCGCCAGCAGCCAAGGGAAGGATCTCAATGAGCAGTTCTTC.

The V gene is TRBV30, the J gene TRBJ1-2; 7 positions match TRBD1. V trimming: 4 bases; J trimming: 4 bases; junction bases outside the gene matches: 9. CDR1 and CDR2 (germline): GTSNPN, SVGIG (reference sequence). CDR3 size: 14 residues. CDR3 coding DNA: TGTGCCTGGACCAACGGACAGGAGGGCTATGGCTACACCTTC. This gives the protein CAWTNGQEGYGYTF.

This clonotype has more than one count but fewer than ten. The chain has TRBV7-2 and TRBJ2-7, with 8 nucleotides matching TRBD2. Germline V gives CDR1 SGHTA, CDR2 FQGNSA. The CDR3 runs 15 residues. V gave up 5 bases and J gave up 7 bases; unmatched junction bases: 13. DNA of the CDR3: TGTGCCAGCAGCACTCTACCGGGACTAGTTGGGGAGCAGTACTTC. This codes for CASSTLPGLVGEQYF.

The V and J genes are TRBV20-1 and TRBJ2-7; either TRBD1 or TRBD2 may fit D (5 bases each). Germline-derived CDR1 and CDR2 are DFQATT and SNEGSKA (reference sequence). The CDR3 is 15 amino acids. Trimming stripped 0 bases from V and 2 bases from J, with 14 bases between. This chain's CDR3 is CSARDTGAGTYEQYF. CDR3 nucleotides: TGCAGTGCTAGAGATACCGGGGCGGGTACCTACGAGCAGTACTTC.

This clonotype was found many times. V is TRBV12-3 or TRBV12-4 and J is TRBJ1-2; TRBD1 is a possible D gene (6 bases). The V end lost 5 bases, the J end lost 4 bases, and 11 bases lay between the germline ends. The CDR3 totals 13 residues. The CDR3 sequence: CASSQAGAYGYTF. Here the CDR3 DNA reads TGTGCCAGCAGTCAAGCAGGGGCCTATGGCTACACCTTC.

The gene calls are TRBV25-1 and TRBJ1-1, with TRBD1 matching 7 bases. The germline V gene encodes CDR1 MGHDK and CDR2 SYGVNS. Trimming at V came to 3 bases and at J to 5 bases, leaving 9 bases not matched to a gene. This CDR3 has 15 residues. The CDR3 spells CASSEVQGGGTEAFF. The CDR3 DNA follows: TGTGCCAGCAGTGAGGTCCAAGGGGGCGGAACTGAAGCTTTCTTT.

There are many counts of this clonotype. The CDR3 nucleotides are TGTGCCAGCACCATGGGGACTAGCGGCTACGAGCAGTACTTC. Its protein product is CASTMGTSGYEQYF. V gene TRBV12-3 or TRBV12-4 combines with J gene TRBJ2-7, with TRBD2 identical over 11 bases. This CDR3 has 14 residues. Germline trimming cut 7 bases from V and 3 bases from J; bases unmatched to any gene: 5.

V gene TRBV5-6 combines with J gene TRBJ1-5; D is undetermined. The CDR3 is 16 amino acids. The V end lost 1 base, the J end lost 0 bases, and 11 bases lay between the germline ends. The germline V gene encodes CDR1 SGHDT and CDR2 YYEEEE. The CDR3 nucleotides read TGTGCCAGCAGCTTGTATAGAACGAATAGCAATCAGCCCCAGCATTTT. Protein product: CASSLYRTNSNQPQHF. The variable domain in full, with the rest retrieved from reference TRBV5-6 and TRBJ1-5, is DAGVTQSPTHLIKTRGQQVTLRCSPKSGHDTVSWYQQALGQGPQFIFQYYEEEERQRGNFPDRFSGHQFPNYSSELNVNALLLGDSALYLCASSLYRTNSNQPQHFGDGTRLSIL.

The chain recombines TRBV3-1 with TRBJ2-1; perhaps TRBD2 as D (6 bases). Germline CDR1 is LGHDT and CDR2 is YNNKEL (reference sequence). V lost 1 base and J lost 7, with 14 bases in between. CDR3 length: 15 amino acids. The CDR3 reads CASSQVRGRSNEQFF. CDR3 DNA: TGTGCCAGCAGCCAAGTTCGGGGGAGATCAAATGAGCAGTTCTTC.

In this sample, this clonotype turned up many times. This CDR3 is CASSLGAGGGTGELFF. The CDR3 DNA follows: TGTGCCAGCAGCTTAGGTGCGGGAGGTGGCACCGGGGAGCTGTTTTTT. The chain has TRBV7-2 and TRBJ2-2, with TRBD2 matching over 8 bases. V gave up 1 base and J gave up 4 bases; unmatched junction bases: 5. Germline loops: CDR1 SGHTA, CDR2 FQGNSA. This CDR3 region has 16 residues. Using reference TRBV7-2 and TRBJ2-2 for the parts outside the CDR3, the full variable domain is GAGVSQSPSNKVTEKGKDVELRCDPISGHTALYWYRQSLGQGLEFLIYFQGNSAPDKSGLPSDRFSAERTGGSVSTLTIQRTQQEDSAVYLCASSLGAGGGTGELFFGEGSRLTVL.

The J gene is TRBJ2-7, the V gene TRBV6-6; either TRBD1 or TRBD2 may fit D (5 bases each). The CDR3 consists of 12 residues. Trimming took off 0 bases at V and 11 bases at J, with 11 bases between the two ends. Germline-derived CDR1 and CDR2 are MNHNY and SVGAGI (reference sequence). CDR3 DNA sequence: TGTGCCAGCAGTTACTCGGGGCAGGGAGAGTACTTC. Its translation is CASSYSGQGEYF.